One and the same sample provided the 30 T cell receptor beta chains below, sequenced in a study of blood T cell repertoires in COVID-19. Profiling relied on immunoSEQ multiplex PCR, and the TCRdb table lists in-frame clones only, not all of them. The sample shows about 220,000 clones, 65% to 85% of them seen only once. The sequencing input was peripheral blood. The receptors stem from a woman younger than 45 who had recovered from COVID-19.

This chain joins TRBV28 and TRBJ1-1; 8 bases agree with TRBD1. The CDR3 extends over 16 amino acids. Germline CDR1 MDHEN, CDR2 SYDVKM. Trimming removed 6 bases from V and 4 bases from J; junction bases left unmatched: 13. The CDR3 DNA reads as TGTGCCAGCAGCCCATTTCTTACAGGGGGGAGCACTGAAGCTTTCTTT. This codes for CASSPFLTGGSTEAFF.

The J gene is TRBJ2-4, the V gene TRBV28; the match to TRBD1 covers 7 bases. Per germline, CDR1 MDHEN and CDR2 SYDVKM. V dropped 3 bases and J dropped 9; count of bases not matched to a gene: 14. CDR3 length equals 16 residues. For the CDR3, the DNA is TGTGCCAGCAGTTTGCCTACAACAGGGGCGCAAGGCATTCAGTACTTC. This sequence encodes CASSLPTTGAQGIQYF.

This chain connects TRBV5-1 to TRBJ2-2; the D gene is possibly TRBD2 (6 bases). The CDR3 consists of 16 residues. V dropped 3 bases and J dropped 5 bases, with 17 bases sitting between them. The germline V gene encodes CDR1 SGHRS and CDR2 YFSETQ. The DNA of the CDR3 is TGCGCCAGCAGCTGGAATCCGGGAGTAGGGACCGGGGAGCTGTTTTTT. Its protein is CASSWNPGVGTGELFF.

The V and J genes are TRBV7-3 and TRBJ2-5; TRBD1 aligns across 8 bases. This CDR3 spans 17 amino acids. The V segment lost 5 bases and the J segment 1 base; nucleotides outside the gene matches: 12. Per the germline V gene, CDR1 is SGHTA and CDR2 is FQGTGA. CDR3 sequence: CASSLGTGAFPQETQYF. The DNA of the CDR3 is TGTGCCAGCAGCCTCGGGACAGGAGCCTTCCCCCAAGAGACCCAGTACTTC.

The chain carries TRBV7-3 and TRBJ2-1; the match to TRBD2 covers 7 bases. CDR1 SGHTA and CDR2 FQGTGA come from the germline V gene. V gave up 1 base and J gave up 6 bases; unmatched junction bases: 3. There are 14 residues in the CDR3. CDR3 bases: TGTGCCAGCAGCTTAAGCGGGGGAGTCAATGAGCAGTTCTTC. Encoded protein: CASSLSGGVNEQFF.

V usage is TRBV24-1 and J usage is TRBJ1-3; D ambiguous. The CDR3 is 14 residues long. Germline CDR1 is KGHDR and CDR2 is SFDVKD. Trimming pared 3 bases from V and 0 bases from J, leaving 5 bases between. CDR3 in amino acids: CATSDGFSGNTIYF. CDR3 coding DNA: TGTGCCACCAGTGATGGCTTCTCTGGAAACACCATATATTTT.

CDR3 in DNA: TGTGCCAGCAGCCAAGTTAGCACCGGGGAGCTGTTTTTT. It encodes CASSQVSTGELFF. The gene calls are TRBV3-1 (or the pseudogene TRBV3-2) and TRBJ2-2; D is uncertain. Per the germline V gene, CDR1 is LGHDT and CDR2 is YNNKEL (reference sequence). Between the trimmed V and J ends, which lost 1 base and 4 bases, there was a span of 4 bases. The length of the CDR3 is 13 residues.

This clone was observed a handful of times. The rearrangement uses TRBV18 and TRBJ2-7; TRBD1 matches 7 bases. There are 16 residues in the CDR3. Per the germline V gene, CDR1 is KGHSH and CDR2 is LQKENI. The V gene end was trimmed by 0 bases and the J gene end by 1 base; junction bases not matched to a gene: 6. The CDR3 reads CASSPPKKQGSYEQYF. The CDR3 bases are TGTGCCAGCTCACCACCGAAAAAACAGGGGTCCTACGAGCAGTACTTC.

The V gene is TRBV27, the J gene TRBJ2-1, with 10 positions matching TRBD1. V lost 7 bases and J lost 4; bases outside the gene matches: 7. The CDR3 sequence is 15 residues long. Germline assignment: CDR1 MNHEY and CDR2 SMNVEV (reference sequence). CDR3 bases: TGTGCCAGCATTAGGGACAGGGGAAGGTACAATGAGCAGTTCTTC. Translated, it gives CASIRDRGRYNEQFF.

The CDR3 DNA follows: TGTGCCAGTACTAGCGGGAGCTCCTACAATGAGCAGTTCTTC. As protein: CASTSGSSYNEQFF. The V gene is TRBV19, the J gene TRBJ2-1, with TRBD2 matching 10 bases. Trimming removed 7 bases from V and 0 bases from J; junction bases left unmatched: 0. The CDR3 contains 14 residues. CDR1 is LNHDA and CDR2 is SQIVND in the germline V gene (reference sequence).

The V gene is TRBV10-1, the J gene TRBJ2-7, with 10 nucleotides matching TRBD2. The germline V gene encodes CDR1 WNHNN and CDR2 SYGVQD (reference sequence). The ends lost 3 bases at V and 4 bases at J; junction bases unmatched: 3. The CDR3 contains 14 residues. The CDR3 DNA reads as TGCGCCAGCAGTGACCCAGCGGGAGGGTACGAGCAGTACTTC. As protein: CASSDPAGGYEQYF.

This chain links TRBV27 with TRBJ1-2, with D maybe TRBD1 (6 bases). CDR3 length equals 14 residues. Deletions cut 0 bases from V and 7 bases from J, with 12 bases between. Germline V gives CDR1 MNHEY, CDR2 SMNVEV (reference sequence). CDR3 coding DNA: TGTGCCAGCAGTTTATCGACAGGAGGCGCTGGCTACACCTTC. Residues: CASSLSTGGAGYTF.

In DNA form, the CDR3 reads TGCGCCAGCAGGCCAGGTCACAATCAGCCCCAGCATTTT. Translating gives CASRPGHNQPQHF. The chain carries TRBV5-1 and TRBJ1-5; no reliable D call. Germline values: CDR1 SGHRS, CDR2 YFSETQ. The CDR3 totals 13 residues. Trimming left V 5 bases short and J 3 bases short, with 9 bases between. Drawing the rest from reference TRBV5-1 and TRBJ1-5, the complete variable domain is KAGVTQTPRYLIKTRGQQVTLSCSPISGHRSVSWYQQTPGQGLQFLFEYFSETQRNKGNFPGRFSGRQFSNSRSEMNVSTLELGDSALYLCASRPGHNQPQHFGDGTRLSIL.

This chain connects TRBV7-3 to TRBJ2-7; 7 bases map to TRBD2. V shed 4 bases and J 3 bases; nucleotides not matched to a gene: 3. Germline CDR1 and CDR2: SGHTA and FQGTGA. CDR3 length equals 13 residues. Written as DNA, the CDR3 is TGTGCCAGCAGCTCGACTAGCTTCTACGAGCAGTACTTC. Encoded protein: CASSSTSFYEQYF.

The V call is TRBV7-9, the J call TRBJ1-2; 8 bases align to TRBD1. Germline values: CDR1 SEHNR, CDR2 FQNEAQ (reference sequence). The V and J ends lost 5 bases and 3 bases, in that order; junction bases with no gene match: 11. The CDR3 extends over 16 amino acids. CDR3 DNA: TGTGCCAGCAGCCCCGCAGGGGGCGGTGCCCACTATGGCTACACCTTC. This encodes CASSPAGGGAHYGYTF.

The genes are TRBV6-2 or TRBV6-3 and TRBJ1-5, with D perhaps matching TRBD1 (5 bases). Germline lookup yields CDR1 MNHEY and CDR2 SVGEGT. V was clipped by 6 bases and J by 6 bases, with 21 bases between them. The CDR3 is made up of 16 amino acids. CDR3 sequence: CASSIVEGKGIQPQHF. The CDR3 DNA is TGTGCCAGCAGCATCGTCGAAGGAAAGGGGATTCAGCCCCAGCATTTT.

DNA for the CDR3: TGTGCCAGTAGTGGAACAGGGAGGGGTCAGCCCCAGCATTTT. Protein product: CASSGTGRGQPQHF. This sequence joins TRBV19 and TRBJ1-5, with a weak D call TRBD1 (6 bases). Trimming cost V 5 bases and J 6 bases, with 14 bases left between them. The germline gives CDR1 LNHDA, CDR2 SQIVND (reference sequence). This CDR3 contains 14 residues. Complete variable domain (other parts from reference TRBV19 and TRBJ1-5): DGGITQSPKYLFRKEGQNVTLSCEQNLNHDAMYWYRQDPGQGLRLIYYSQIVNDFQKGDIAEGYSVSREKKESFPLTVTSAQKNPTAFYLCASSGTGRGQPQHFGDGTRLSIL.

This rearrangement joins TRBV28 to TRBJ1-2; D not certain. CDR1 and CDR2 from the germline V gene are MDHEN and SYDVKM. This CDR3 is built from 12 residues. The V gene lost 7 bases and the J gene lost 8 bases, with 14 bases spanning the gap. CDR3: CASKEGVGGYTF. For the CDR3, the DNA is TGTGCCAGCAAAGAGGGCGTGGGAGGCTACACCTTC.

The chain joins TRBV30 to TRBJ1-2, with 9 bases lining up with TRBD1. The germline V gene encodes CDR1 GTSNPN and CDR2 SVGIG (reference sequence). The length of the CDR3 is 14 residues. V gave up 5 bases and J gave up 8 bases; unmatched junction bases: 12. DNA for the CDR3: TGTGCCTGGTGGACAGGGGCTTGGTATGAGGGCTACACCTTC. Translation gives CAWWTGAWYEGYTF.

This clone has just one count. The chain uses TRBV25-1 and TRBJ2-7; the D gene is possibly TRBD2 (7 bases). Germline CDR1 reads MGHDK; CDR2 reads SYGVNS. The CDR3 contains 17 residues. V shed 5 bases and J shed 1 base, with 21 bases lying between them. The CDR3 is CASSTRGAGHHSYEQYF. The CDR3 DNA reads as TGTGCCAGCAGTACCCGGGGGGCGGGACACCATTCCTACGAGCAGTACTTC.

This clone was seen only once. The DNA of the CDR3 is TGTGCCAGTAGTCTAGGTGGGAGTGGAGAGACCCAGTACTTC. It is translated as CASSLGGSGETQYF. V usage is TRBV19 and J usage is TRBJ2-5, with D possibly matching TRBD2 (5 bases). Between the trimmed V and J ends, which lost 5 bases and 4 bases, there was a span of 14 bases. CDR1 LNHDA and CDR2 SQIVND come from the germline V gene (reference sequence). The CDR3 loop spans 14 amino acids.

This clone has more than one count but fewer than ten. The chain recombines TRBV29-1 with TRBJ1-6; 10 positions agree with TRBD1. Germline V CDR1 and CDR2: SQVTM, ANQGSEA. There are 13 residues in the CDR3. V gave up 6 bases and J gave up 8 bases; unmatched junction bases: 4. CDR3 bases: TGCAGCGTGGGTGGGACAGGGGATTCACCCCTCCACTTT. Protein: CSVGGTGDSPLHF.

The rearrangement joins TRBV9 to TRBJ2-7; 12 positions match TRBD2. J lost 5 bases, V lost 0 bases, and 6 bases had no gene match. The CDR3 covers 16 residues. The germline V gene has CDR1 SGDLS and CDR2 YYNGEE. CDR3 sequence reads: CASSVGLAGGPDEQYF. For the CDR3, the DNA is TGTGCCAGCAGCGTAGGCCTAGCGGGAGGGCCCGACGAGCAGTACTTC.

The V gene is TRBV30, the J gene TRBJ1-4; TRBD1 is a possible D gene (5 bases). Looked up from germline, CDR1 is GTSNPN and CDR2 is SVGIG (reference sequence). This CDR3 comprises 16 residues. Trimming took off 1 base at V and 0 bases at J, with 12 bases between the two ends. In DNA, the CDR3 is TGTGCCTGGAGTGCAGAGACAGAGCCAACTAATGAAAAACTGTTTTTT. Translated: CAWSAETEPTNEKLFF.

The rearrangement links TRBV29-1 to TRBJ1-4, with D maybe TRBD1 (6 bases). This CDR3 has 13 residues. V lost 6 bases, J lost 6 bases, and 14 bases lay in between. Germline V CDR1 and CDR2: SQVTM, ANQGSEA. In DNA, the CDR3 is TGCAGCGTCAAGGGGGGGGGCTATGAAAAACTGTTTTTT. Protein: CSVKGGGYEKLFF. Supplemented by reference TRBV29-1 and TRBJ1-4, the full variable domain reads SAVISQKPSRDICQRGTSLTIQCQVDSQVTMMFWYRQQPGQSLTLIATANQGSEATYESGFVIDKFPISRPNLTFSTLTVSNMSPEDSSIYLCSVKGGGYEKLFFGSGTQLSVL.

This chain connects TRBV9 to TRBJ1-2, with 9 nucleotides matching TRBD1. With V trimmed by 3 bases and J by 13 bases, 7 bases remained unmatched. Germline CDR1 SGDLS, CDR2 YYNGEE. CDR3 size: 12 residues. The CDR3 sequence is CASSAGQGQATF. Written as DNA, the CDR3 is TGTGCCAGCAGCGCCGGACAGGGGCAGGCCACCTTC.

This chain connects TRBV2 to TRBJ2-5; D might be TRBD1 (6 bases). CDR1 is SNHLY and CDR2 is FYNNEI in the germline V gene. Between the trimmed V and J ends, which lost 7 bases and 4 bases, there was a span of 22 bases. This CDR3 is built from 16 residues. CDR3 nucleotide sequence: TGTGCCAGCACCTCCGGGACAATTTTTAGGGGAGAGACCCAGTACTTC. It encodes CASTSGTIFRGETQYF.

V gene TRBV6-5 combines with J gene TRBJ2-2, with D unclear. The CDR3 runs 14 residues. Germline-derived CDR1 and CDR2 are MNHEY and SVGAGI. V lost 8 bases and J lost 6, with 16 bases in between. This chain's CDR3 is CASYSTSGPGELFF. CDR3 DNA sequence: TGTGCCAGCTATTCCACCTCAGGTCCCGGGGAGCTGTTTTTT.

The J gene is TRBJ2-5, the V gene TRBV14; 8 bases map to TRBD1. The CDR3 spans 15 residues. Looked up from germline, CDR1 is SGHDN and CDR2 is FVKESK. V lost 3 bases to trimming and J lost 1 base; unmatched junction nucleotides: 4. For the CDR3, the DNA is TGTGCCAGCAGCCAGACAGGGGAAATCCAAGAGACCCAGTACTTC. Translating it yields CASSQTGEIQETQYF.

This chain connects TRBV7-3 to TRBJ2-3; D perhaps matches TRBD2 (6 bases). Germline-derived CDR1 and CDR2 are SGHTA and FQGTGA. The CDR3 has 14 amino acids. V was cut by 5 bases and J by 4 bases, with 13 bases left in between. Written as DNA, the CDR3 is TGTGCCAGCAGCACGGAGGGCCAGCCAGATACGCAGTATTTT. It translates to CASSTEGQPDTQYF.